This T cell receptor (beta chain) stems from a study of shared clonotypes between healthy human individuals. Study conclusions and caveats: It was only blood that was sampled, and tissue repertoires likely differ.

Sequencing used immunoSEQ multiplex PCR; TCRdb keeps in-frame clones, though not all of them. The table lists around 1,900,000 clones, 85% to 95% of them singletons. Selected positively for CCR7 and CD45RO-negative, naive CD8 cells excluded terminally differentiated effector memory CD45RA+ cells. Details on this clone: Antigen specificity is unknown.

CDR3 length: 15 amino acids. Trimming left V 2 bases short and J 3 bases short, with 12 bases between. Germline V CDR1 and CDR2: SGHVS, FQNEAQ. V usage is TRBV7-8 and J usage is TRBJ2-3; D gene uncertain. The sequence derives from a man younger than 30 in good health. Some clones in this sample may be carry-over from other donors' samples. Sequencing was performed on naive CD8+ T cells from PBMCs. The CDR3 nucleotides read TGTGCCAGCAGCTTAAACGAGTTAGGGACAGATACGCAGTATTTT. Encoded protein: CASSLNELGTDTQYF.